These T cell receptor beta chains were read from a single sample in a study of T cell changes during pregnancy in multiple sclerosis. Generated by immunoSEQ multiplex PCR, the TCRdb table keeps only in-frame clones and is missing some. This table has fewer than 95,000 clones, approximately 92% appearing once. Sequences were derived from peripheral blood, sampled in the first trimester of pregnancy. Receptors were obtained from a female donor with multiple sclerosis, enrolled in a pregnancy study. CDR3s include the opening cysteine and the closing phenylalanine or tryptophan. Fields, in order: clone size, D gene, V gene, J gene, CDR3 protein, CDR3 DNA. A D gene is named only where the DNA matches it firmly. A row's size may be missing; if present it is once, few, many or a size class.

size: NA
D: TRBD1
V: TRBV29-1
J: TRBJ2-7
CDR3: CSVESRDRGIYEQYF
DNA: TGCAGCGTTGAATCCCGGGACAGGGGCATCTACGAGCAGTACTTC

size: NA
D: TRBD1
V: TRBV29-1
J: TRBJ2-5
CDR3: CSVARGQAETQYF
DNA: TGCAGCGTCGCCAGGGGACAGGCGGAGACCCAGTACTTC

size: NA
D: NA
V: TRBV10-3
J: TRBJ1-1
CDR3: CAISEARGENTEAFF
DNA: TGTGCCATCAGTGAGGCACGCGGGGAAAACACTGAAGCTTTCTTT

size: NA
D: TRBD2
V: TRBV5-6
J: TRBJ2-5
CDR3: CASSLGTSLETQYF
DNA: TGTGCCAGCAGCTTGGGGACTAGCCTAGAGACCCAGTACTTC

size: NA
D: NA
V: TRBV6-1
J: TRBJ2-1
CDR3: CASSEALEDEQFF
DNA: TGTGCCAGCAGTGAAGCTCTAGAGGATGAGCAGTTCTTC

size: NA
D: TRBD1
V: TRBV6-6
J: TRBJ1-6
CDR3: CASSQQNRGNSPLHF
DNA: TGTGCCAGCAGCCAGCAGAACAGGGGGAATTCACCCCTCCACTTT

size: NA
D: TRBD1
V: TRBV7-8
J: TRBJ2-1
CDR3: CASSLALRDRGLYNEQFF
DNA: TGTGCCAGCAGCTTAGCACTCCGGGACAGGGGACTATACAATGAGCAGTTCTTC

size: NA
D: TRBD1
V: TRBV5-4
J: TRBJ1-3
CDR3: CASTQKGGGGNTIYF
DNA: TGTGCCAGCACACAAAAAGGGGGCGGTGGAAACACCATATATTTT

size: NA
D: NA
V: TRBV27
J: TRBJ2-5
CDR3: CASSLLPLLQETQYF
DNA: TGTGCCAGCAGTTTACTCCCGCTACTCCAAGAGACCCAGTACTTC

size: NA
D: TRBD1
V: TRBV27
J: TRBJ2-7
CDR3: CASSLSPGQNYEQYF
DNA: TGTGCCAGCAGTTTATCTCCGGGACAGAACTACGAGCAGTACTTC

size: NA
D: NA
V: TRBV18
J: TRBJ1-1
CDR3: CASSLNTEAFF
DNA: TGTGCCAGCTCACTAAACACTGAAGCTTTCTTT

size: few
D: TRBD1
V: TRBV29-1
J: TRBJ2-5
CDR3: CSVARGMGETQYF
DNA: TGCAGCGTTGCCAGGGGGATGGGGGAGACCCAGTACTTC

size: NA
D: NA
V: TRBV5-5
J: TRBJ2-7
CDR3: CASSLTGQGYEQYF
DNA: TGTGCCAGCAGCCTGACAGGCCAGGGTTACGAGCAGTACTTC

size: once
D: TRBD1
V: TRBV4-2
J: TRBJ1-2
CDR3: CASSQDRGQGARGYTF
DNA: TGTGCCAGCAGCCAAGATCGGGGACAGGGGGCGCGCGGCTACACCTTC

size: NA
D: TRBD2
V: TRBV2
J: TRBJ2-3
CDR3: CASILGLAGGGQDTQYF
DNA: TGTGCCAGCATTCTGGGACTAGCGGGGGGCGGGCAGGATACGCAGTATTTT

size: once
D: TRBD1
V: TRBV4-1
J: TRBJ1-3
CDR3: CASSPMGTGIGNTIYF
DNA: TGCGCCAGCAGCCCAATGGGGACAGGGATTGGAAACACCATATATTTT

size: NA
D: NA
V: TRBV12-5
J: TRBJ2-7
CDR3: CASAPGTQSEQYF
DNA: TGTGCTAGTGCCCCCGGGACTCAATCCGAGCAGTACTTC

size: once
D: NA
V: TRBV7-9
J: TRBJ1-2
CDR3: CASSLGRDYGYTF
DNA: TGTGCCAGCAGCTTGGGCAGAGACTATGGCTACACCTTC

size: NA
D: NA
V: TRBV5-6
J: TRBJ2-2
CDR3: CASSTGQNTGELFF
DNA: TGTGCCAGCAGCACGGGACAGAACACCGGGGAGCTGTTTTTT

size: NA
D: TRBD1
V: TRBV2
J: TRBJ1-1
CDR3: CASKDRAGTEAFF
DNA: TGTGCCAGCAAAGACAGGGCTGGCACTGAAGCTTTCTTT

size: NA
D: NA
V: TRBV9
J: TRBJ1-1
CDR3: CASSPGTLNTEAFF
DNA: TGTGCCAGCAGCCCCGGGACATTGAACACTGAAGCTTTCTTT

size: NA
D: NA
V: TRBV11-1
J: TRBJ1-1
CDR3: CASSPAFGTEAFF
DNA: TGTGCCAGCAGCCCCGCGTTCGGCACTGAAGCTTTCTTT

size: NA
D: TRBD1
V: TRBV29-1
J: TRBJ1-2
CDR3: CSVEEGGGLYGYTF
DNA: TGCAGCGTTGAAGAAGGGGGCGGACTCTATGGCTACACCTTC

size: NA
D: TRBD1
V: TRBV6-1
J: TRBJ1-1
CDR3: CASSAGTGVRNTEAFF
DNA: TGTGCCAGCAGTGCGGGGACAGGGGTAAGGAACACTGAAGCTTTCTTT

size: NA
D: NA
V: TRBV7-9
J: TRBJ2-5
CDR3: CASSPPQGSSVRAQETQYF
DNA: TGTGCCAGCAGCCCCCCACAGGGATCTTCGGTCCGGGCCCAAGAGACCCAGTACTTC

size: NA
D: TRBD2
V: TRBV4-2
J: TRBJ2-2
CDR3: CASSQDAGGTGELFF
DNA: TGTGCCAGCAGCCAAGACGCGGGGGGGACCGGGGAGCTGTTTTTT

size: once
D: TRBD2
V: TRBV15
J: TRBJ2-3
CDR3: CATSRSGGETDTQYF
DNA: TGTGCCACCAGCAGGAGCGGGGGGGAGACAGATACGCAGTATTTT

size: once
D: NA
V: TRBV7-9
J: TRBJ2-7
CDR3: CASSSLATGPSEQYF
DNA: TGTGCCAGCAGCTCCCTAGCGACAGGGCCCTCCGAGCAGTACTTC

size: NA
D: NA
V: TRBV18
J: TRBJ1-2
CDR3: CASSPRDGRGANYGYTF
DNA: TGTGCCAGCTCACCGCGAGACGGACGGGGAGCTAACTATGGCTACACCTTC

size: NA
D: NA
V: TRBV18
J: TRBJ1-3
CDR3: CASSPPGVNGNTIYF
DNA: TGTGCCAGCTCACCACCAGGGGTAAATGGAAACACCATATATTTT

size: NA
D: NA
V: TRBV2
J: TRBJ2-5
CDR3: CASSRELQETQYF
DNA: TGTGCCAGCTCCCGGGAGCTCCAAGAGACCCAGTACTTC

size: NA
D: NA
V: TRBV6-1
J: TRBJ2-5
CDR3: CAPVKRRMAQYF
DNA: TGTGCCCCAGTGAAAAGGAGGATGGCCCAGTACTTC

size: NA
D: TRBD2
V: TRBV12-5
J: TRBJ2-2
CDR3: CASGPRGVEVGELFF
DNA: TGTGCTAGTGGACCGCGGGGGGTTGAGGTCGGGGAGCTGTTTTTT

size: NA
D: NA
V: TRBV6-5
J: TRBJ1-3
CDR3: CASGAVSGNTIYF
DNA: TGTGCCAGCGGGGCAGTCTCTGGAAACACCATATATTTT

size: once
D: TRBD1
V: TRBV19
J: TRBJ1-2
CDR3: CASSTGTGPINYGYTF
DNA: TGTGCCAGTAGTACCGGGACAGGACCGATTAACTATGGCTACACCTTC

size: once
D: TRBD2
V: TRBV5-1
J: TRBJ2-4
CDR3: CASSLRGGGNIQYF
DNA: TGCGCCAGCAGCTTACGGGGGGGAGGAAACATTCAGTACTTC

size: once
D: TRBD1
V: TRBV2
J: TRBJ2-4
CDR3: CASVRDSGLAKNIQYF
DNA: TGTGCCAGCGTCCGGGACAGTGGCCTAGCCAAAAACATTCAGTACTTC

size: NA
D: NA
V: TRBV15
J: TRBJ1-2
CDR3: CATSRGQDGYTF
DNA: TGTGCCACCAGCAGAGGTCAGGATGGCTACACCTTC

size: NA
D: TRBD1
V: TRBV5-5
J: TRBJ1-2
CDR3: CASSPDRGRGYGYTF
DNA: TGTGCCAGCAGCCCGGACAGGGGGCGCGGCTATGGCTACACCTTC

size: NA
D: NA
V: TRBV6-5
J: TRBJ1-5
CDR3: CASRSSNQPQHF
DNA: TGTGCCAGCAGGAGTAGCAATCAGCCCCAGCATTTT

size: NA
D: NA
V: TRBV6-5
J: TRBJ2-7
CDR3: CASSLGGRPTHEQYF
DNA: TGTGCCAGCAGTCTCGGAGGACGCCCGACCCACGAGCAGTACTTC

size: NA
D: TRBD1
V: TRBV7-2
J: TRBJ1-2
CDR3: CASSVSSDRGNYGYTF
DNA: TGTGCCAGCAGCGTTTCTTCGGACAGGGGTAACTATGGCTACACCTTC

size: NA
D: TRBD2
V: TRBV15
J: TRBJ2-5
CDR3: CATSNRTSGGFRETQYF
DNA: TGTGCCACCAGCAATCGGACTAGCGGGGGGTTCCGGGAGACCCAGTACTTC

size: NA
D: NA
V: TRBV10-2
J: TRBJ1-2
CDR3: CASSESPGGGGYTF
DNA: TGCGCCAGCAGTGAGTCGCCGGGGGGTGGTGGCTACACCTTC

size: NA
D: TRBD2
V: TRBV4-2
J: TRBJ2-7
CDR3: CASSQDSGGGYEQYF
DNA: TGTGCCAGCAGCCAAGATAGCGGGGGGGGCTACGAGCAGTACTTC

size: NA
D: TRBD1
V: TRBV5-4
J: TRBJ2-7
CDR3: CASSRTGDSYEQYF
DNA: TGTGCCAGCAGCCGGACAGGCGACTCCTACGAGCAGTACTTC

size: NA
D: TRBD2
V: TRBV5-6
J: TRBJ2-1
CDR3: CASSLPGLAGPGGNEQFF
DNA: TGTGCCAGCAGCTTGCCGGGACTAGCGGGTCCCGGGGGCAATGAGCAGTTCTTC

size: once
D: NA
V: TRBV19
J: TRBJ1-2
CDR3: CASSIDRVNYGYTF
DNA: TGTGCCAGTAGTATCGACAGAGTTAACTATGGCTACACCTTC

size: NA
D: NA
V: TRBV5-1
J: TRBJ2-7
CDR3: CASSLALASSYEQYF
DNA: TGCGCCAGCAGCTTGGCTCTAGCGAGCTCCTACGAGCAGTACTTC

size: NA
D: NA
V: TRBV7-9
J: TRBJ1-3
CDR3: CASSVSSGNTIYF
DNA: TGTGCCAGCAGCGTCAGCTCTGGAAACACCATATATTTT

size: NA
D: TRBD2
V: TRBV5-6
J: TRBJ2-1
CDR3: CASSSDLRGAYNEQFF
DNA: TGTGCCAGCAGCTCGGACCTGCGGGGGGCCTACAATGAGCAGTTCTTC

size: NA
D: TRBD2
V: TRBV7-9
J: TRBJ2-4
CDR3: CASSWEGNIQYF
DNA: TGTGCCAGCAGCTGGGAGGGGAACATTCAGTACTTC

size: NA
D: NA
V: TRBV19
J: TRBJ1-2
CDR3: CASSMSGVGYTF
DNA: TGTGCCAGTAGTATGTCCGGGGTGGGCTACACCTTC

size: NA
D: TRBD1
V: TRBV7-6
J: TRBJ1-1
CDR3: CASSLARTGQVNTEAFF
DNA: TGTGCCAGCAGCTTAGCGCGGACAGGGCAGGTGAACACTGAAGCTTTCTTT

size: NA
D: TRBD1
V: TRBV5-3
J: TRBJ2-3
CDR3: CARSLIGDRGKTDTQYF
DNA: TGTGCCAGAAGCTTGATCGGAGACAGGGGGAAGACAGATACGCAGTATTTT

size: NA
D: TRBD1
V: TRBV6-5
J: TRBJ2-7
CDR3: CASSYAGTGYEQYF
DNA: TGTGCCAGCAGTTACGCCGGGACAGGTTACGAGCAGTACTTC

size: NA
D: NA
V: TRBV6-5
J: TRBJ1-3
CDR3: CASTTSSGNTIYF
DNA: TGTGCCAGCACCACAAGCTCTGGAAACACCATATATTTT

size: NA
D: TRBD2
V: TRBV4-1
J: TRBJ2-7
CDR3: CASSPGGDEQYF
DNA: TGCGCCAGCAGCCCGGGGGGGGATGAGCAGTACTTC

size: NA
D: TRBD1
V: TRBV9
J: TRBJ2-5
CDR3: CASSADRGEETQYF
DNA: TGTGCCAGCAGCGCGGACAGGGGGGAAGAGACCCAGTACTTC